This TCR beta chain was found in a study of blood T cells in healthy people across ages. Study-wide results and caveats: Unsorted PBMCs blocked a conclusive comparison of naive and antigen-experienced cells. It was the long-lived donors that had more naive CD4+ cells and higher diversity than aged donors. Measured against age, TCR beta diversity per million T cells decreased in a roughly linear manner.

The CDR3 loop spans 13 amino acids. The V end lost 7 bases, the J end lost 4 bases, and 13 bases lay between the germline ends. Germline V CDR1 and CDR2: SNHLY, FYNNEI. Total RNA extracted from each sample amounted to at least 6 micrograms. With respect to this clonotype: The antigen remains undetermined.

Then a second PCR, running roughly 7 to 11 cycles, was carried out with a sample-barcoded 5' primer and a J-beta primer mix. TCRdb analysed the 5' RACE reads with MiXCR anew, one entry per CDR3 protein. The data contain 700,000 to 950,000 distinct CDR3 sequences, 40% to 45% of them singletons. The TCR sequence derives from a woman aged 55-69 years in good health. Sequenced: blood. The chain has TRBV2 and TRBJ1-1, with TRBD1 as a possible D gene (5 bases). The CDR3: CASKGGGGTEAFF. CDR3 coding DNA: TGTGCCAGCAAAGGTGGCGGGGGCACTGAAGCTTTCTTT.